This TCR beta chain emerged from a study of T cell repertoires in cytomegalovirus infection. Study at large: Recently identified HLA-C-restricted CMV epitopes were among the peptides used. It can be stated that public TCR beta signatures indicated CMV infection as well as a matching HLA type.

General observations from the study: The cumulative frequency of public TCR beta families distinguished individuals who carried CMV together with the relevant HLA.

This clonotype was found a few times. Antigen specificity is unknown. MiXCR, applied by TCRdb to the reads, yields one record per CDR3 protein. The table includes approximately 110,000 distinct CDR3 sequences, around 30% detected once. The CDR3 consists of 12 residues. CDR1 and CDR2 (germline): MNHEY, SVGEGT. V was pared by 6 bases and J by 4 bases, with 8 bases between. The material was CD8+ T cells from cultured PBMCs, obtained from culture after CMV antigen stimulation. This chain uses TRBV6-2 or TRBV6-3 with TRBJ2-3; D is ambiguous. The TCR sequence derives from a human donor in good health (CMV status not recorded). Some clones in this sample may be carry-over from other donors' samples. The CDR3 coding sequence is TGTGCCAGCAGCCAAGGAGCAGATACGCAGTATTTT. It specifies CASSQGADTQYF.